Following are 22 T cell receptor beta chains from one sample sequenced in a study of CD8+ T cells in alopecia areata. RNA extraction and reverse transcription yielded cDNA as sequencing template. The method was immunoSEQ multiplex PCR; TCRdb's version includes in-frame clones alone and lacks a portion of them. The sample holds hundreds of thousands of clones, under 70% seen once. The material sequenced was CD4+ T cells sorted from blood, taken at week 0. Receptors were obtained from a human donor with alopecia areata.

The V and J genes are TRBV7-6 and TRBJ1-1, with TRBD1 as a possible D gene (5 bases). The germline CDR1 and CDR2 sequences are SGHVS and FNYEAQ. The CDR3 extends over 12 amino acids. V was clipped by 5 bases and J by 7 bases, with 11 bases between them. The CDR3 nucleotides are TGTGCCAGCAGCCCGGGGCATTATGAAGCTTTCTTT. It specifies CASSPGHYEAFF.

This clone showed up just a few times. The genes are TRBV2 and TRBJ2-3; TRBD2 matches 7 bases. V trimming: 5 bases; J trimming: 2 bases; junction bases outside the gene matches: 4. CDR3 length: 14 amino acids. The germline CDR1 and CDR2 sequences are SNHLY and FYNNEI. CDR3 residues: CASSPGTTTDTQYF. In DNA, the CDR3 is TGTGCCAGCAGTCCCGGGACTACCACAGATACGCAGTATTTT.

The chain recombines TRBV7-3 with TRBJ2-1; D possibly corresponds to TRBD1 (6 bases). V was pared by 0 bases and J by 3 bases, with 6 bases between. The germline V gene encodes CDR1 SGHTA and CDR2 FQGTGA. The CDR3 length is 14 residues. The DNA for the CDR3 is TGTGCCAGCAGCTTAACGACAGGCTACAATGAGCAGTTCTTC. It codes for CASSLTTGYNEQFF.

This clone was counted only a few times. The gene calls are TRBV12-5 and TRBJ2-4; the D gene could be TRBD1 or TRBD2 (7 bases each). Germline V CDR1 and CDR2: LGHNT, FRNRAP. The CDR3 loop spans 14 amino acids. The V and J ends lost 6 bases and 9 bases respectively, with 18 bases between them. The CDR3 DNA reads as TGTGCTAGTGGCTTCGGGGAGGGGGCAGGCATTCAGTACTTC. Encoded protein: CASGFGEGAGIQYF.

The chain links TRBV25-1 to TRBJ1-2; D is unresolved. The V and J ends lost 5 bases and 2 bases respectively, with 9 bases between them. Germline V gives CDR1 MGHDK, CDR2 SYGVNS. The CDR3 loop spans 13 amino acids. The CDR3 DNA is TGTGCCAGCAGTAATACCGTCAACTATGGCTACACCTTC. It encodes CASSNTVNYGYTF.

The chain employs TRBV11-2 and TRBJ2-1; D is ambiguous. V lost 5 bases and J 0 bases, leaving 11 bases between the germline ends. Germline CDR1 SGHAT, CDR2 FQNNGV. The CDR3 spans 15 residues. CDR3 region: CASSGRSSSYNEQFF. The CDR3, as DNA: TGTGCCAGCAGCGGCAGGAGTTCCTCCTACAATGAGCAGTTCTTC.

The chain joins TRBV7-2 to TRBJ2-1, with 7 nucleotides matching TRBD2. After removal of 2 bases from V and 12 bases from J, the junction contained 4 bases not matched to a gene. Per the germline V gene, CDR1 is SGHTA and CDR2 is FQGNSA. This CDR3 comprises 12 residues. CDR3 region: CASSLREVGQFF. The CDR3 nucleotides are TGTGCCAGCAGCTTACGGGAGGTTGGGCAGTTCTTC.

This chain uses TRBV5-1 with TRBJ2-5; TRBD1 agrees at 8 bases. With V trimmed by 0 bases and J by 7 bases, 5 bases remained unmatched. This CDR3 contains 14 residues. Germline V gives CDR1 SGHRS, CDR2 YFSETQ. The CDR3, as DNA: TGCGCCAGCAGCTTGGTGGACAGGGAAGGGACCCAGTACTTC. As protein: CASSLVDREGTQYF.

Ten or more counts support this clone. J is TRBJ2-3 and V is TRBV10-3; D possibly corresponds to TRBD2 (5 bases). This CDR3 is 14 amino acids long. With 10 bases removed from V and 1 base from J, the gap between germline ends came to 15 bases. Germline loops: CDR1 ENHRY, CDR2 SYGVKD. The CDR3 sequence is CATTSSGGTDTQYF. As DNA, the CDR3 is TGTGCCACGACCTCATCCGGGGGCACAGATACGCAGTATTTT.

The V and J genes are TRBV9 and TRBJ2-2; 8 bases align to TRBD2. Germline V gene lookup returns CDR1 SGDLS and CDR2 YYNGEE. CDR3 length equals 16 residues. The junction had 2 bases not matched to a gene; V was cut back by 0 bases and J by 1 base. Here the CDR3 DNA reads TGTGCCAGCAGCGTAGGAGCGGGGGTGAACACCGGGGAGCTGTTTTTT. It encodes CASSVGAGVNTGELFF.

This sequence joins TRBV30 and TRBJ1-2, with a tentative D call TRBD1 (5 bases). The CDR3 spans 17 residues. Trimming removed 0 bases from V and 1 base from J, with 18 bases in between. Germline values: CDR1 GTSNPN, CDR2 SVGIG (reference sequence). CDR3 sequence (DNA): TGTGCCTGGAGTGTCTTCGGACAATCGCAAGTTAACTATGGCTACACCTTC. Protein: CAWSVFGQSQVNYGYTF.

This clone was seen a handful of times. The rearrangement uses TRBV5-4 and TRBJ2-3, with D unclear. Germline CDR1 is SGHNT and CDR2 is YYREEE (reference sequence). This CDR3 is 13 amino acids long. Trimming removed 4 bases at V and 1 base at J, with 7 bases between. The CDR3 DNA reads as TGTGCCAGCAGCCAAGAGGGCACAGATACGCAGTATTTT. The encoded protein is CASSQEGTDTQYF.

The CDR3 bases are TGTGCCTGGATCAGGGGTGGCTATGGCTACACCTTC. Its translation is CAWIRGGYGYTF. The chain links TRBV30 to TRBJ1-2, with D possibly matching TRBD1 (6 bases). The CDR3 has 12 amino acids. The V gene lost 4 bases and the J gene lost 4 bases, with 10 bases spanning the gap. Germline V gives CDR1 GTSNPN, CDR2 SVGIG (reference sequence).

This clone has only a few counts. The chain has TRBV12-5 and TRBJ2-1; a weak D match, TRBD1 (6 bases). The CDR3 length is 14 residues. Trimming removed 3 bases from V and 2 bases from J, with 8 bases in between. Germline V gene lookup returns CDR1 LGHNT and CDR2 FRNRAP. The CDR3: CASGLQGPYNEQFF. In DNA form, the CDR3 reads TGTGCTAGTGGTTTACAGGGTCCCTACAATGAGCAGTTCTTC.

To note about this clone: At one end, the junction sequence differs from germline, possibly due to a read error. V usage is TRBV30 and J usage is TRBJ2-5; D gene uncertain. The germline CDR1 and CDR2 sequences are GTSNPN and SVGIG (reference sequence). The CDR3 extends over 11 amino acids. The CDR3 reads CAWSGMGSLNF. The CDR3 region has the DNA TGTGCCTGGAGTGGGATGGGAAGCCTGAACTTC.

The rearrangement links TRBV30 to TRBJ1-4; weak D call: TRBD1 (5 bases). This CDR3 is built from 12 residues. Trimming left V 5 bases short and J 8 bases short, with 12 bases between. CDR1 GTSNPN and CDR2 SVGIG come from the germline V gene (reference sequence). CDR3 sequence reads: CAWGGHNEKLFF. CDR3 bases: TGTGCCTGGGGTGGACATAACGAAAAACTGTTTTTT.

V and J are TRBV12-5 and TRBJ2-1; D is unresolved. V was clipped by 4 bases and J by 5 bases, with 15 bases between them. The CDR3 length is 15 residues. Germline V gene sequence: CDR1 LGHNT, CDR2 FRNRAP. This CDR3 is CASGSSDVPNNEQFF. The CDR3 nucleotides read TGTGCTAGTGGTTCCTCAGATGTGCCCAACAATGAGCAGTTCTTC.

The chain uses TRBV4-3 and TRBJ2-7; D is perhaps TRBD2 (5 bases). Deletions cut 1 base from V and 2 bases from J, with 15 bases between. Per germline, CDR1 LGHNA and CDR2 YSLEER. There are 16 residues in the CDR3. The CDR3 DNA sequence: TGCGCCAGCAGCCAAGTCCGGGGAATCGGCGCCTACGAGCAGTACTTC. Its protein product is CASSQVRGIGAYEQYF.

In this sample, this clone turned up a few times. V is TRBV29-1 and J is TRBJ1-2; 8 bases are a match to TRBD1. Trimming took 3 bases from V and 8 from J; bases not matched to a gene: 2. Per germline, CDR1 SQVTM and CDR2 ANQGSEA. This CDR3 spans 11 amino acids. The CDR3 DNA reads TGCAGCGTTGACAGGGGGCACGGCTACACCTTC. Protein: CSVDRGHGYTF. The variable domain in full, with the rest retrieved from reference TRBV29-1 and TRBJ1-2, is SAVISQKPSRDICQRGTSLTIQCQVDSQVTMMFWYRQQPGQSLTLIATANQGSEATYESGFVIDKFPISRPNLTFSTLTVSNMSPEDSSIYLCSVDRGHGYTFGSGTRLTVV.

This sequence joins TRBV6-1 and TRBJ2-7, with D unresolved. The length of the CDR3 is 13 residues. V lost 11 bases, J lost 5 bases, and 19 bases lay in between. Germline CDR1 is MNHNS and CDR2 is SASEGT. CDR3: CAGGRSPLNEQYF. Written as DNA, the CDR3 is TGTGCCGGTGGACGGAGTCCTCTCAACGAGCAGTACTTC.

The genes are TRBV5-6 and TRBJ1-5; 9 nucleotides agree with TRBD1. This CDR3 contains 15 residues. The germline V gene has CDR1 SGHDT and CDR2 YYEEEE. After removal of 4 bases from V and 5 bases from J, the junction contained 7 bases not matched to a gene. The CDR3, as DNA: TGTGCCAGCAGCGAATCCGGGACAGGGTATCAGCCCCAGCATTTT. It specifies CASSESGTGYQPQHF.

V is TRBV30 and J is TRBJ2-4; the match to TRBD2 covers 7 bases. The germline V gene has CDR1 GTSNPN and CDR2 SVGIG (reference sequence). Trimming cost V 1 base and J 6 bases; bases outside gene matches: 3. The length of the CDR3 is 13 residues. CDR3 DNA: TGTGCCTGGAGTGCGGGAGGCGGAAACATTCAGTACTTC. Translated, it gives CAWSAGGGNIQYF.